This T cell receptor (beta chain) was observed in a study of response to subunit inactivated influenza vaccine. From the RT-PCR reads, TCRdb called clonotypes with MiXCR, one entry per CDR3 protein. The repertoire holds approximately 700,000 distinct CDR3 sequences, with approximately 15% as singletons. CDR1 and CDR2 (germline): SGHVS, FNYEAQ. V gave up 1 base and J gave up 7 bases, with 17 bases separating them. The CDR3 is made up of 15 amino acids. The count of this clonotype is one. Its antigen is not identified. General study results and limits: That few new T cells are recruited by each seasonal influenza vaccination was the authors' suggestion.

The starting material was PBMCs from blood, obtained around 15 days before vaccination. This TCR was sampled from a man aged 50 or older who received an inactivated influenza vaccine. This sequence joins TRBV7-6 and TRBJ2-7; D remains unclear. The CDR3 nucleotides are TGTGCCAGCAGCTTAGATGACATGGGGATTTGGGAGCAGTACTTC. Protein: CASSLDDMGIWEQYF.